These 30 T cell receptor beta chains were all obtained from the same sample, sequenced in a study of OX40 agonist ivuxolimab in advanced cancers. The method was the immunoSEQ multiplex PCR assay. TCRdb carries this immuneACCESS record with in-frame sequences only. Its versions omit some clonotypes, under half of them owing to an unresolved V gene in the studies checked, with the rest unexplained. The sample table contains about 69,000 clones; only one count was recorded for 80% to 90% of them. Under 7.5% of the sample lies in the top ten. Sequencing was performed on CD4+ or CD8+ T cells sorted from blood, taken in a trial of the OX40 agonist ivuxolimab. The receptors originated from an adult with an advanced solid tumor such as melanoma, head and neck, liver or kidney cancer.

The V call is TRBV6-5, the J call TRBJ2-5; no definite D call. The V and J ends lost 0 bases and 0 bases respectively, with 11 bases between them. Germline assignment: CDR1 MNHEY and CDR2 SVGAGI. This CDR3 contains 16 residues. CDR3 in amino acids: CASSYSGSRYQETQYF. The CDR3 nucleotides are TGTGCCAGCAGTTACTCAGGGTCGAGGTACCAAGAGACCCAGTACTTC.

The rearrangement links TRBV6-6 to TRBJ2-1, with 10 nucleotides matching TRBD2. Unmatched junction bases numbered 1, after V lost 8 bases and J lost 6 bases. This CDR3 comprises 12 residues. CDR1 is MNHNY, CDR2 SVGAGI, per germline (reference sequence). The chain's CDR3 is CASWTSGNEQFF. CDR3 nucleotide sequence: TGTGCCAGCTGGACTAGCGGCAATGAGCAGTTCTTC.

The gene calls are TRBV15 and TRBJ2-7, with TRBD2 matching over 10 bases. Germline trimming cut 4 bases from V and 3 bases from J; bases unmatched to any gene: 6. The CDR3 totals 15 residues. Germline loops: CDR1 LNHNV, CDR2 YYDKDF (reference sequence). Here the CDR3 DNA reads TGTGCCACCAGCATCATAGCGGGGGGCTACTACGAGCAGTACTTC. Amino acid sequence: CATSIIAGGYYEQYF.

Comments on this clone: The same CDR3 is also encoded by other DNA sequences in this sample. This sequence joins TRBV4-2 and TRBJ2-1; 11 bases fit TRBD2. Unmatched junction bases numbered 6, after V lost 6 bases and J lost 5 bases. The CDR3 totals 15 residues. Germline V gene sequence: CDR1 LGHNA, CDR2 YNFKEQ. The CDR3 sequence: CASSRGLAGDNEQFF. DNA of the CDR3: TGTGCCAGCAGTCGCGGACTAGCGGGTGACAATGAGCAGTTCTTC.

This clone was picked up one time. The V gene is TRBV19, the J gene TRBJ2-2; 7 bases line up with TRBD1. V was pared by 3 bases and J by 7 bases, with 2 bases of the junction left unmatched. The CDR3 contains 13 residues. Germline V gives CDR1 LNHDA, CDR2 SQIVND (reference sequence). In DNA form, the CDR3 reads TGTGCCAGTAGTATGGGGACAGTCGGGGAGCTGTTTTTT. It encodes CASSMGTVGELFF.

The V gene is TRBV4-3, the J gene TRBJ1-3, with D unresolved. CDR3 length: 15 residues. Trimming pared 1 base from V and 0 bases from J, leaving 7 bases between. Germline V CDR1 and CDR2: LGHNA, YSLEER. Written as DNA, the CDR3 is TGCGCCAGCAGCCAAGCCGTTTACTCTGGAAACACCATATATTTT. It encodes CASSQAVYSGNTIYF.

CDR3 residues: CASSLGQAGNQPQHF. In nucleotides, the CDR3 is TGTGCCAGCAGTTTAGGACAGGCGGGCAATCAGCCCCAGCATTTT. V usage is TRBV28 and J usage is TRBJ1-5; TRBD1 matches 7 bases. The germline gives CDR1 MDHEN, CDR2 SYDVKM. CDR3 size: 15 residues. Trimming at V came to 2 bases and at J to 2 bases, leaving 3 bases not matched to a gene.

The chain links TRBV27 to TRBJ2-1, with TRBD2 matching 12 bases. The germline gives CDR1 MNHEY, CDR2 SMNVEV (reference sequence). The CDR3 length is 18 residues. The J segment lost 0 bases and the V segment lost 1 base, leaving 4 bases of the junction unmatched. The CDR3 DNA sequence: TGTGCCAGCAGTTTATTGACTAGCGGGGGAAGCTCCTACAATGAGCAGTTCTTC. Amino acid sequence: CASSLLTSGGSSYNEQFF.

This clone was seen a single time. This chain uses TRBV9 with TRBJ1-5; 9 bases match TRBD1. The CDR3 runs to 15 residues. CDR1 and CDR2 (germline): SGDLS, YYNGEE. J gave up 7 bases and V 3 bases, and 8 bases lay outside the gene matches. CDR3 in DNA: TGTGCCAGCAGCGCCGATTGGACAGGGGAACAGCCCCAGCATTTT. It translates to CASSADWTGEQPQHF.

The chain uses TRBV14 and TRBJ2-1; D is unclear. The CDR3 sequence is 17 residues long. Germline CDR1 SGHDN, CDR2 FVKESK. V shed 1 base and J shed 1 base, with 14 bases lying between them. DNA for the CDR3: TGTGCCAGCAGCCAAGTACCGGGCTGGCTGTCCTACAATGAGCAGTTCTTC. Encoded protein: CASSQVPGWLSYNEQFF.

The rearrangement uses TRBV6-5 and TRBJ2-7; D remains ambiguous. Trimming took off 6 bases at V and 3 bases at J, with 12 bases between the two ends. Germline-derived CDR1 and CDR2 are MNHEY and SVGAGI. The CDR3 length is 13 residues. This CDR3 is CASSPGSRYEQYF. The CDR3, as DNA: TGTGCCAGCAGCCCCGGCAGTCGCTACGAGCAGTACTTC.

This chain uses TRBV19 with TRBJ2-5, with 10 nucleotides matching TRBD1. The CDR3 loop spans 16 amino acids. CDR1 and CDR2 (germline): LNHDA, SQIVND (reference sequence). V was pared by 3 bases and J by 5 bases, with 9 bases of the junction left unmatched. The CDR3 here is CASSISSGQGMETQYF. The CDR3 coding sequence is TGTGCCAGTAGTATCTCATCGGGACAGGGGATGGAGACCCAGTACTTC.

V is TRBV6-6 and J is TRBJ2-3; the D gene is possibly TRBD2 (6 bases). The CDR3 contains 13 residues. Trimming cost V 2 bases and J 3 bases, with 6 bases left between them. CDR1 and CDR2 from the germline V gene are MNHNY and SVGAGI (reference sequence). CDR3 DNA sequence: TGTGCCAGCAGTTACGGGACTACAGATACGCAGTATTTT. This encodes CASSYGTTDTQYF.

This clone was found once. The genes are TRBV4-3 and TRBJ2-2; 11 bases line up with TRBD1. J was trimmed by 5 bases and V by 0 bases; bases with no gene match: 11. Germline V gives CDR1 LGHNA, CDR2 YSLEER. The CDR3 runs to 19 residues. CDR3 protein: CASSQDNIGQGAPTGELFF. CDR3 coding DNA: TGCGCCAGCAGCCAAGATAATATCGGACAGGGGGCGCCAACCGGGGAGCTGTTTTTT.

V and J are TRBV4-3 and TRBJ2-7, with D perhaps matching TRBD1 (6 bases). This CDR3 has 16 residues. The ends were cut back, 0 bases at V and 2 bases at J, with 14 bases in the middle. Germline V CDR1 and CDR2: LGHNA, YSLEER. The chain's CDR3 is CASSQDIKGVTYEQYF. In DNA, the CDR3 is TGCGCCAGCAGCCAAGATATCAAGGGGGTCACCTACGAGCAGTACTTC.

In its sample, this clone is large. This sample includes further DNA sequences coding for the same CDR3. The genes are TRBV27 and TRBJ2-5; 8 bases fit TRBD2. V was pared by 0 bases and J by 1 base, with 1 base of the junction left unmatched. Germline CDR1 reads MNHEY; CDR2 reads SMNVEV (reference sequence). The CDR3 has 15 amino acids. CDR3 in DNA: TGTGCCAGCAGTTTATCAACTAGCGGCCAAGAGACCCAGTACTTC. This encodes CASSLSTSGQETQYF.

This clone was seen a single time. The chain combines TRBV29-1 with TRBJ1-1, with D unresolved. Deletions cut 7 bases from V and 1 base from J, with 13 bases between. Per the germline V gene, CDR1 is SQVTM and CDR2 is ANQGSEA. CDR3 length: 13 residues. In nucleotides, the CDR3 is TGCAGCGGTGGGAGGACCGCGAACACTGAAGCTTTCTTT. Residues: CSGGRTANTEAFF.

The CDR3 DNA reads TGTGCCAGTGAGGGAGGAGCCAGCAATCAGCCCCAGCATTTT. The encoded protein is CASEGGASNQPQHF. This chain joins TRBV2 and TRBJ1-5; no definite D call. The CDR3 is made up of 14 amino acids. V was cut by 9 bases and J by 1 base, with 13 bases left in between. Germline V CDR1 and CDR2: SNHLY, FYNNEI.

The chain has TRBV19 and TRBJ2-5, with D possibly being TRBD1 or TRBD2 (5 bases each). The CDR3 has 13 residues. Deletions cut 7 bases from V and 4 bases from J, with 13 bases between. The V gene's germline CDR1 is LNHDA and CDR2 SQIVND (reference sequence). CDR3 sequence: CASKARGTETQYF. The CDR3 nucleotides read TGTGCCAGTAAGGCCCGGGGCACAGAGACCCAGTACTTC.

V usage is TRBV19 and J usage is TRBJ2-7; 11 bases map to TRBD1. Germline V gene sequence: CDR1 LNHDA, CDR2 SQIVND (reference sequence). Trimming took 3 bases from V and 3 from J; bases not matched to a gene: 7. The CDR3 loop spans 16 amino acids. CDR3: CASSIDPGTGGYEQYF. CDR3 coding DNA: TGTGCCAGTAGTATTGATCCCGGGACAGGGGGCTACGAGCAGTACTTC.

The gene calls are TRBV5-6 and TRBJ1-1, with D unresolved. This CDR3 has 11 residues. Germline values: CDR1 SGHDT, CDR2 YYEEEE. V was clipped by 1 base and J by 5 bases, with 3 bases between them. Here the CDR3 reads CASSLRTEAFF. The CDR3, as DNA: TGTGCCAGCAGCTTGAGGACTGAAGCTTTCTTT.

The V and J genes are TRBV27 and TRBJ1-1; a weak D match, TRBD1 (5 bases). CDR3 length: 14 residues. V lost 6 bases, J lost 7 bases, and 18 bases lay in between. Germline loops: CDR1 MNHEY, CDR2 SMNVEV (reference sequence). In DNA form, the CDR3 reads TGTGCCAGCAGGCTAAGCCGGGGCCCGAGTGAAGCTTTCTTT. It codes for CASRLSRGPSEAFF.

Notes on this clone: Distinct nucleotide sequences in the sample also encode this CDR3. This chain links TRBV9 with TRBJ1-5, with 7 nucleotides matching TRBD1. The CDR3 loop spans 15 amino acids. V lost 2 bases, J lost 0 bases, and 2 bases stayed unmatched. CDR1 and CDR2 from the germline V gene are SGDLS and YYNGEE. CDR3 protein: CASSVGQASNQPQHF. The CDR3 DNA reads as TGTGCCAGCAGCGTCGGACAGGCTAGCAATCAGCCCCAGCATTTT.

The rearrangement links TRBV4-1 to TRBJ1-5; D perhaps matches TRBD1 (5 bases). Trimming removed 1 base from V and 2 bases from J, with 9 bases in between. Germline V gives CDR1 MGHRA, CDR2 YSYEKL. The CDR3 has 15 amino acids. The CDR3 loop reads CASSQGRDGNQPQHF. CDR3 nucleotides: TGCGCCAGCAGCCAAGGCAGGGACGGCAATCAGCCCCAGCATTTT.

The chain is built from TRBV2 and TRBJ1-1; D is unclear. The CDR3 is made up of 16 amino acids. The germline CDR1 and CDR2 sequences are SNHLY and FYNNEI. V lost 2 bases to trimming and J lost 5 bases, with 18 bases between them. CDR3 DNA: TGTGCCAGCAGTGAAACCCCAGAGATCCGTGAGACTGAAGCTTTCTTT. Its protein is CASSETPEIRETEAFF.

This clone has just a few counts. V is TRBV4-2 and J is TRBJ2-3, with D perhaps matching TRBD2 (6 bases). V was cut by 0 bases and J by 2 bases, with 24 bases left in between. CDR1 is LGHNA, CDR2 YNFKEQ, per germline. The CDR3 is 20 amino acids. The CDR3 DNA reads as TGTGCCAGCAGCCAAGATTGGGTAGAGTCGGCGGGGTTCTCCACAGATACGCAGTATTTT. Residues: CASSQDWVESAGFSTDTQYF.

The genes are TRBV19 and TRBJ1-5, with D possibly TRBD1 on 5 matching bases. The CDR3 is 15 residues long. Trimming took 6 bases from V and 3 from J, leaving 15 bases between them. Germline V gene sequence: CDR1 LNHDA, CDR2 SQIVND (reference sequence). Written as DNA, the CDR3 is TGTGCCAGTAGGTTGACAGTCACCCTCAATCAGCCCCAGCATTTT. Protein: CASRLTVTLNQPQHF. Full variable domain (missing parts from reference TRBV19 and TRBJ1-5): DGGITQSPKYLFRKEGQNVTLSCEQNLNHDAMYWYRQDPGQGLRLIYYSQIVNDFQKGDIAEGYSVSREKKESFPLTVTSAQKNPTAFYLCASRLTVTLNQPQHFGDGTRLSIL.

The J gene is TRBJ2-7, the V gene TRBV23-1; 10 nucleotides match TRBD2. TRBV23-1 counts as an open reading frame of uncertain function. J was trimmed by 0 bases and V by 0 bases; bases with no gene match: 20. The CDR3 runs 22 residues. The CDR3 coding sequence is TGCGCCAGCAGTCAATCTAACCCACCCGTTTTAGCGGGAGGCCTTAACTCCTACGAGCAGTACTTC. Protein product: CASSQSNPPVLAGGLNSYEQYF.

V gene TRBV11-2 combines with J gene TRBJ2-7, with TRBD1 matching 8 bases. The germline V gene encodes CDR1 SGHAT and CDR2 FQNNGV. J lost 5 bases, V lost 1 base, and 4 bases had no gene match. This CDR3 has 14 amino acids. CDR3 residues: CASSLVQGADEQYF. CDR3 nucleotides: TGTGCCAGCAGCTTAGTTCAGGGGGCTGACGAGCAGTACTTC.

The rearrangement links TRBV5-1 to TRBJ1-2; TRBD1 might be the D (5 bases). This CDR3 has 18 amino acids. Germline V gene lookup returns CDR1 SGHRS and CDR2 YFSETQ. V dropped 3 bases and J dropped 4 bases, with 25 bases sitting between them. The chain's CDR3 is CASSSGWRWGAGGYGYTF. In DNA, the CDR3 is TGCGCCAGCAGCTCTGGTTGGAGGTGGGGCGCGGGAGGCTATGGCTACACCTTC.